This T cell receptor beta chain was retrieved from a study of blood T cell repertoires in COVID-19. Looking at the study overall: Sites across the United States, Italy and Spain contributed samples from acute and convalescent COVID-19.

Individuals aged roughly 18 to 90 years were recruited from 24 US areas. Participants' reported clinical history set cohort assignment. A PCR-confirmed or clinician-diagnosed COVID-19 case had contacted exposed participants within 2 weeks of entry. The germline gives CDR1 MNHNS, CDR2 SASEGT. The CDR3 consists of 17 residues. V dropped 4 bases and J dropped 4 bases, with 22 bases sitting between them. Some clones are missing from TCRdb's copy, which holds only in-frame ones; the method was immunoSEQ multiplex PCR. Counted here are roughly 230,000 clones, 70% to 90% occurring once; the ten biggest clones make up around 6.3%.

This receptor was taken from a woman aged 45-60 years who had been exposed to COVID-19. The chain has TRBV6-1 and TRBJ1-1, with D uncertain. Sample: PBMCs or T cells enriched from blood (not recorded which). CDR3 DNA: TGTGCCAGCAGTGTACGAACACTGGAGGATAGCGTCACTGAAGCTTTCTTT. It codes for CASSVRTLEDSVTEAFF.